This T cell receptor beta chain was identified in a study of blood T cells in healthy people across ages. Per the germline V gene, CDR1 is SGHVS and CDR2 is FNYEAQ. The CDR3 is made up of 18 amino acids. With V trimmed by 3 bases and J by 4 bases, 14 bases remained unmatched. For the second PCR, which ran for roughly 6 to 12 cycles, a sample-barcoded 5' primer and a J-beta primer mix were used. TCRdb re-called the 5' RACE reads through MiXCR, storing one row per CDR3 protein. This sample has about 1.4 million distinct CDR3 sequences, with approximately 59% found just once. The rearrangement joins TRBV7-6 to TRBJ1-2, with 10 bases identical to TRBD1. Material for sequencing was blood. This clonotype was obtained from a man younger than 35 in good health. CDR3: CASSFIRDRGPTLYGYTF. The CDR3 nucleotides read TGTGCCAGCAGCTTTATTCGGGACAGGGGCCCAACCCTCTATGGCTACACCTTC.